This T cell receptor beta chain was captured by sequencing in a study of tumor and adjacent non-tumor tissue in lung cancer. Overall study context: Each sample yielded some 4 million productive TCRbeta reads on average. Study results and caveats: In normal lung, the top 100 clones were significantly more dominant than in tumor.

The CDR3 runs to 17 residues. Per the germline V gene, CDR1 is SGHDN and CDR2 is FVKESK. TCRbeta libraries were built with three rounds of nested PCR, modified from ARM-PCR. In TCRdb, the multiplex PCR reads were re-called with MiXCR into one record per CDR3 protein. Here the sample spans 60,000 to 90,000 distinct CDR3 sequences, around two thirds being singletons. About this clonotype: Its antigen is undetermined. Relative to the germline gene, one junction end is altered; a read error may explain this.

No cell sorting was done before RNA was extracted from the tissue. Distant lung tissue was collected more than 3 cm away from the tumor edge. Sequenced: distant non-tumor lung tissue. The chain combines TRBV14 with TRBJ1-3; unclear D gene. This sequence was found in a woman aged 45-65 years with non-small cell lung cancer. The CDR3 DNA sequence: TGTGCCAGCAGCCAAGAACACCCGGGTTTGTCTGGAAGCACCATATATTTC. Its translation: CASSQEHPGLSGSTIYF.